This T cell receptor beta chain was identified during a study of cytomegalovirus exposure and HLA in healthy donors. A note on this clone: Its antigen is unidentified.

Study-wide points: An observed cluster of highly shared sequence variants was recorded as a likely sequencing artifact.

Both 60 Vbeta primers and 13 Jbeta primers went into the PCR. Clones were read by immunoSEQ multiplex PCR, and TCRdb kept only the in-frame ones, dropping some. The data hold 140,000 to 150,000 clones, with about 77% observed a single time. Germline CDR1 MNHEY, CDR2 SMNVEV (reference sequence). J gave up 3 bases and V 6 bases, and 6 bases lay outside the gene matches. The CDR3 has 14 residues. This sequence originates from a male donor in good health and CMV-seronegative. This chain connects TRBV27 to TRBJ1-2; TRBD1 agrees at 8 bases. Input material: PBMCs. The CDR3, as DNA: TGTGCCAGCAGACGACAGGGGACCGACTATGGCTACACCTTC. Protein sequence: CASRRQGTDYGYTF.